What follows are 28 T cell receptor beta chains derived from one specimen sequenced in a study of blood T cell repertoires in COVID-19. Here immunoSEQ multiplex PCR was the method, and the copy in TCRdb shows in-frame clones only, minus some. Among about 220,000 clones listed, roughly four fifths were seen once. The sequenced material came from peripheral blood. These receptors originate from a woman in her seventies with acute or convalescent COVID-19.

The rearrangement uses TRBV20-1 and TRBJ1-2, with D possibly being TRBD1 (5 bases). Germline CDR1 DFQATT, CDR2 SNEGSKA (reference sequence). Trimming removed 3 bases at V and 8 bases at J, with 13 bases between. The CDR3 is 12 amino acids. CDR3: CSASAQGGGYTF. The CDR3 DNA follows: TGCAGTGCTAGTGCGCAGGGAGGAGGCTACACCTTC.

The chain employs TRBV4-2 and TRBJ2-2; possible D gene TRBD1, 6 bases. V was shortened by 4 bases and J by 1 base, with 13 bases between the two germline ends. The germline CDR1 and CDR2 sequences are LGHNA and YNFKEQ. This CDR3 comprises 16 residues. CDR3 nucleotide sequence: TGTGCCAGCAGCCCAACCGGGACACTGAACACCGGGGAGCTGTTTTTT. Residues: CASSPTGTLNTGELFF.

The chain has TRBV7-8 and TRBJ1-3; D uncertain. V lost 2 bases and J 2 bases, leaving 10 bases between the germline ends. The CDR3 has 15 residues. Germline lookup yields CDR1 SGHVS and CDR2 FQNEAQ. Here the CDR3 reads CASSLSSNTGNTIYF. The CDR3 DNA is TGTGCCAGCAGCTTAAGTTCCAACACTGGAAACACCATATATTTT.

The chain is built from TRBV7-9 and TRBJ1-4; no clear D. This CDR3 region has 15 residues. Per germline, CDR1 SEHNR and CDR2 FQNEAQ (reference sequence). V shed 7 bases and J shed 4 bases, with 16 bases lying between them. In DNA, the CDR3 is TGTGCCAGCACCCCACAAGCGGTGGGTAATGAAAAACTGTTTTTT. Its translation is CASTPQAVGNEKLFF.

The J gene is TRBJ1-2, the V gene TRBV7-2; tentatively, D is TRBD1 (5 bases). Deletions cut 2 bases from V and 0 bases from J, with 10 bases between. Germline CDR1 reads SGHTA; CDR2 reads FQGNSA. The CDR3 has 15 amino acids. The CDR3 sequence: CASSLTTVTNYGYTF. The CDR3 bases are TGTGCCAGCAGCTTAACGACAGTTACTAACTATGGCTACACCTTC.

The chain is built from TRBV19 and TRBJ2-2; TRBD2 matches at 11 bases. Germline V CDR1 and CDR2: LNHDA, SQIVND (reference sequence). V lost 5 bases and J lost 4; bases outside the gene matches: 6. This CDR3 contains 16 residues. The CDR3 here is CASSLGLAVITGELFF. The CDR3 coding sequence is TGTGCCAGTAGTTTGGGACTAGCGGTGATCACCGGGGAGCTGTTTTTT.

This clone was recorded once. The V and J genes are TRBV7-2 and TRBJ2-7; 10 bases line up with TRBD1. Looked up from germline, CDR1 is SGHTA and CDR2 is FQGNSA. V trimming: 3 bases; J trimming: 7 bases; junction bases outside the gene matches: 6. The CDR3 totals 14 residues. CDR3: CASSFGTGVGEQYF. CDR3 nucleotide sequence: TGTGCCAGCAGCTTTGGGACAGGGGTTGGGGAGCAGTACTTC. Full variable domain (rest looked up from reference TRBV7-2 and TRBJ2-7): GAGVSQSPSNKVTEKGKDVELRCDPISGHTALYWYRQSLGQGLEFLIYFQGNSAPDKSGLPSDRFSAERTGGSVSTLTIQRTQQEDSAVYLCASSFGTGVGEQYFGPGTRLTVT.

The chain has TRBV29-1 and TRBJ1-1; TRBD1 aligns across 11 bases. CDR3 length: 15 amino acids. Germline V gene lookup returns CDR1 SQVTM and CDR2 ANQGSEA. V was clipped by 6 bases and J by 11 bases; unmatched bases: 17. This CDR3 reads CSVYNLLDRGRFAFF. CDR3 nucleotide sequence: TGCAGCGTCTACAATCTATTGGACAGGGGGCGTTTCGCTTTCTTT.

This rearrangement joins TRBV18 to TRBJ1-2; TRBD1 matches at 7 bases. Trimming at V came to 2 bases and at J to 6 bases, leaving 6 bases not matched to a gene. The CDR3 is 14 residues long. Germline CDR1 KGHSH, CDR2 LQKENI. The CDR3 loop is CASSPGDRVNGYTF. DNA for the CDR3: TGTGCCAGCTCACCAGGCGACAGGGTTAATGGCTACACCTTC.

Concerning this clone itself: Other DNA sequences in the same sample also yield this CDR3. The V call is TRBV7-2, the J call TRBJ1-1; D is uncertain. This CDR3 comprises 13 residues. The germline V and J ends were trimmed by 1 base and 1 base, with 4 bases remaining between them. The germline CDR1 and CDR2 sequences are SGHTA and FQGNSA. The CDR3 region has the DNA TGTGCCAGCAGCTTAGGGGCGAACACTGAAGCTTTCTTT. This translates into CASSLGANTEAFF.

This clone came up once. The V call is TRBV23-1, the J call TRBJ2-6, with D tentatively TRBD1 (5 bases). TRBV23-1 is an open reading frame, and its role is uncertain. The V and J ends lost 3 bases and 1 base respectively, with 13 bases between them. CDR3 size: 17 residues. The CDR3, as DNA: TGCGCCAGCAGTCATTCAGGGTCTAAGTCTGGGGCCAACGTCCTGACTTTC. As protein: CASSHSGSKSGANVLTF.

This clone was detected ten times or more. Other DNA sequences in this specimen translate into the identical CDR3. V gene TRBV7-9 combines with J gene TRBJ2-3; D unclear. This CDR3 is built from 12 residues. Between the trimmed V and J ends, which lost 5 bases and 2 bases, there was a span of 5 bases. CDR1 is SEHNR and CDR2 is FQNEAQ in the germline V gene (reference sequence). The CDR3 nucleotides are TGTGCCAGCAGCCCTTCCACAGATACGCAGTATTTT. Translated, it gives CASSPSTDTQYF.

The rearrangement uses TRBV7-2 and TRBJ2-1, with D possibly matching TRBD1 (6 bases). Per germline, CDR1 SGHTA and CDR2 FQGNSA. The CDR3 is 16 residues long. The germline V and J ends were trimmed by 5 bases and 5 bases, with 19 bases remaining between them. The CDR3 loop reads CASSPHGGGVHNEQFF. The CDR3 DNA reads TGTGCCAGCAGCCCCCATGGGGGCGGCGTTCACAATGAGCAGTTCTTC. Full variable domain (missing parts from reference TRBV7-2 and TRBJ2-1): GAGVSQSPSNKVTEKGKDVELRCDPISGHTALYWYRQSLGQGLEFLIYFQGNSAPDKSGLPSDRFSAERTGGSVSTLTIQRTQQEDSAVYLCASSPHGGGVHNEQFFGPGTRLTVL.

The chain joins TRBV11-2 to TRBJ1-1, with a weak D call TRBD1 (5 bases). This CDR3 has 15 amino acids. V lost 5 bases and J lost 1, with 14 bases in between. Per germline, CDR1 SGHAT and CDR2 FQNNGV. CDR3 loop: CASSGRGGRNTEAFF. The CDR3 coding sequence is TGTGCCAGCAGCGGACGTGGGGGGAGGAACACTGAAGCTTTCTTT.

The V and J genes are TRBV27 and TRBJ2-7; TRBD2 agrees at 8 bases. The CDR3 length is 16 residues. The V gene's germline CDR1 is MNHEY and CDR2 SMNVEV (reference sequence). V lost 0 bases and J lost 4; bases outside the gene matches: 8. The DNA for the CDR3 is TGTGCCAGCAGTTTATCCGGGGGGGGGCGAGGGTACGAGCAGTACTTC. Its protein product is CASSLSGGGRGYEQYF.

The CDR3 is CASSFYGFSYEQYF. In DNA form, the CDR3 reads TGTGCCAGCAGCTTTTATGGCTTCTCCTACGAGCAGTACTTC. This chain connects TRBV5-4 to TRBJ2-7; D remains unclear. V shed 2 bases and J shed 0 bases, with 9 bases lying between them. The CDR3 length is 14 residues. Looked up from germline, CDR1 is SGHNT and CDR2 is YYREEE (reference sequence).

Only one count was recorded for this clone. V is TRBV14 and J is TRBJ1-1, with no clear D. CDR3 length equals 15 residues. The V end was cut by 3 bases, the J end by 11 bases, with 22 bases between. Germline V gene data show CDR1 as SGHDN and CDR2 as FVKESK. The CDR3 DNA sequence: TGTGCCAGCAGCCAGGGTATGGGTTTCGGGGAAGGGGCTTTCTTT. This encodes CASSQGMGFGEGAFF.

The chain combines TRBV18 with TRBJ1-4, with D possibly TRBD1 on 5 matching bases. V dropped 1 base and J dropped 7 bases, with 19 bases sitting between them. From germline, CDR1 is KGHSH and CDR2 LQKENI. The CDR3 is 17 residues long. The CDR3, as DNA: TGTGCCAGCTCACCACGGATAGTCGGACCGGGGGGTGAAAAACTGTTTTTT. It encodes CASSPRIVGPGGEKLFF.

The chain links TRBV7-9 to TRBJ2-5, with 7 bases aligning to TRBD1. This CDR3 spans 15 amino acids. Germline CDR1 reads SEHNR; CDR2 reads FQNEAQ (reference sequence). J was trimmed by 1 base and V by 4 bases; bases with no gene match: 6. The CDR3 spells CASSSRDRVQETQYF. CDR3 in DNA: TGTGCCAGCAGCTCCCGGGACAGAGTCCAAGAGACCCAGTACTTC.

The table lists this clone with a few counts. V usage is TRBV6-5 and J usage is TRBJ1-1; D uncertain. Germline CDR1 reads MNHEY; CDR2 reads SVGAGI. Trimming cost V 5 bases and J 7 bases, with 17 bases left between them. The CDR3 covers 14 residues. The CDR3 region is CASSTDLSGYEAFF. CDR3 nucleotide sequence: TGTGCCAGCAGTACAGACCTTTCGGGGTATGAAGCTTTCTTT.

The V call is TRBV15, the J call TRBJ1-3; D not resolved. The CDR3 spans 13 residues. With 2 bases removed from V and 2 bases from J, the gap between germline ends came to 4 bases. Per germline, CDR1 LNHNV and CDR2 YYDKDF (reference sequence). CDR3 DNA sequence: TGTGCCACCAGCAGACAGGCTGGAAACACCATATATTTT. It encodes CATSRQAGNTIYF.

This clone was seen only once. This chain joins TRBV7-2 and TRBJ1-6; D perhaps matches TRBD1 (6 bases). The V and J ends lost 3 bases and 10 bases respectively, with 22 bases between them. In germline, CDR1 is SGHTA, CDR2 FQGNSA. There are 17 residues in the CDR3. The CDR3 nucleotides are TGTGCCAGCAGCTTCGCTGCAGTTGGGGGCGTGGGATCACCCCTCCACTTT. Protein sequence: CASSFAAVGGVGSPLHF.

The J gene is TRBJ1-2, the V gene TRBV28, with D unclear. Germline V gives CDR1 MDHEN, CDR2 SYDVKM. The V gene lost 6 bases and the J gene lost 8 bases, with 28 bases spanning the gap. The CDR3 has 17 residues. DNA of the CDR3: TGTGCCAGCAGCCTGACGGGGTTGAGTGGCCCCCCGGTGGGCTACACCTTC. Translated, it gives CASSLTGLSGPPVGYTF.

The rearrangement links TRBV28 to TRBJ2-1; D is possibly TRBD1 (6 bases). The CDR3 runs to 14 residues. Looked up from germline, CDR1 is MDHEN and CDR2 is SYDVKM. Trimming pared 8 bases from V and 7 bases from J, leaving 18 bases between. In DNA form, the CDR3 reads TGTGCCAGCCTCAGCCAGGGGCTTAATAATGAGCAGTTCTTC. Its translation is CASLSQGLNNEQFF.

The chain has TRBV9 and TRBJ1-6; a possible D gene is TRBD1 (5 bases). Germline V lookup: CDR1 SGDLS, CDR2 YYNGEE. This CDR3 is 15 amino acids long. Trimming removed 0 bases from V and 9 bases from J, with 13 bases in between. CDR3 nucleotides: TGTGCCAGCAGCGTAGACCCCAGGGAGGGTTCACCCCTCCACTTT. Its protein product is CASSVDPREGSPLHF.

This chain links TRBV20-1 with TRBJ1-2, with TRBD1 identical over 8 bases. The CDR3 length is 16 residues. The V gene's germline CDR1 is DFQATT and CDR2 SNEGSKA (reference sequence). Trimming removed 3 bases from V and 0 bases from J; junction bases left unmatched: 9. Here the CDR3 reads CSASDRYRGANYGYTF. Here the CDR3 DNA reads TGCAGTGCTAGTGATCGTTACAGGGGGGCTAACTATGGCTACACCTTC.

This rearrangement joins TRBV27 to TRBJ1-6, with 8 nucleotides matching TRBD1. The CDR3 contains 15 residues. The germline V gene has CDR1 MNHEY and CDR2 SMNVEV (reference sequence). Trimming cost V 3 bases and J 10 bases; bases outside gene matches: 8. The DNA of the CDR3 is TGTGCCAGCAGTTTTAAACAGGGGGATATATCACCCCTCCACTTT. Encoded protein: CASSFKQGDISPLHF.

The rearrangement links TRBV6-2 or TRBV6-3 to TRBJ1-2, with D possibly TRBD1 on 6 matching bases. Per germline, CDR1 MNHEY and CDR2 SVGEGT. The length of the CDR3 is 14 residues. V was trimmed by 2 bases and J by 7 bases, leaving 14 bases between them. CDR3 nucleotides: TGTGCCAGCAGTTACCCGCCAGGGGTTGGTGGCTACACCTTC. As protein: CASSYPPGVGGYTF.